The sequence of this TCR beta chain was determined in a study of blood T cell repertoires in COVID-19. Study-level information: T cells, B-cell-depleted T cells, or PBMCs provided the cDNA or gDNA that served as material.

The repertoire was sequenced with immunoSEQ multiplex PCR; TCRdb's copy has only in-frame clones and lacks some. The sample has hundreds of thousands of clones; about 88% are singletons. Germline V lookup: CDR1 MNHEY, CDR2 SVGEGT. The length of the CDR3 is 13 residues. Trimming shortened V by 1 base and J by 8 bases, and 9 bases separated the two germline ends. Two consecutive negative NP/OP PCR tests, clearance, or resolved symptoms defined Cohort 3 recovery. The sequenced sample was PBMCs or T cells enriched from blood (not recorded which). This chain joins TRBV6-2 or TRBV6-3 and TRBJ2-1; D is undetermined. This TCR derives from a woman aged 50 to 60 who had recovered from COVID-19. CDR3 sequence: CASSYYLIDEQFF. Here the CDR3 DNA reads TGTGCCAGCAGTTACTATCTTATCGATGAGCAGTTCTTC.